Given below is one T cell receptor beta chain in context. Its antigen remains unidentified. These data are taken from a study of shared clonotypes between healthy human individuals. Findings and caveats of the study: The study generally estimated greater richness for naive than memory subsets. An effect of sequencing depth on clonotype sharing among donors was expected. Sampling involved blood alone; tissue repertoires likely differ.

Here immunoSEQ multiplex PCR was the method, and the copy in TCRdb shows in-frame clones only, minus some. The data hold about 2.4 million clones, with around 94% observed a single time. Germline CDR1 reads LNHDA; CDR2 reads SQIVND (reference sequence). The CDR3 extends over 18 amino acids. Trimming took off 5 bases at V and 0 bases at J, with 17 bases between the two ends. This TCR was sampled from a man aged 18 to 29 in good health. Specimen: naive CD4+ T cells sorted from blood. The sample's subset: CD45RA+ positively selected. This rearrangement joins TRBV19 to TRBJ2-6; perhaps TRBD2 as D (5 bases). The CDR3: CASSAHRGTFSGANVLTF. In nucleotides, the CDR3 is TGTGCCAGTAGTGCCCACCGGGGTACCTTCTCTGGGGCCAACGTCCTGACTTTC.